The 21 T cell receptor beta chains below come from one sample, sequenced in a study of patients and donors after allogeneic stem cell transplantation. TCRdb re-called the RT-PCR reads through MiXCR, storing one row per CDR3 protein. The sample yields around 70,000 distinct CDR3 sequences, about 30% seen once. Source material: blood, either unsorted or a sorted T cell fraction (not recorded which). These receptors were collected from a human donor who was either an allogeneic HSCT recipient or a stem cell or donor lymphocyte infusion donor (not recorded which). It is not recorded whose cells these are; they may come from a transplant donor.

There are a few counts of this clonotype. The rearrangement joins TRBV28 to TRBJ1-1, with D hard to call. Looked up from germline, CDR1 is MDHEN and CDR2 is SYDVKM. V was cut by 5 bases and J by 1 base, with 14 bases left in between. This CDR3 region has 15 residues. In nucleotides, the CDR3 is TGTGCCAGCAGTACTTGGGAGGAGGGGAACACTGAAGCTTTCTTT. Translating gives CASSTWEEGNTEAFF. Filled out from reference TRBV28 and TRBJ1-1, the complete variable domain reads DVKVTQSSRYLVKRTGEKVFLECVQDMDHENMFWYRQDPGLGLRLIYFSYDVKMKEKGDIPEGYSVSREKKERFSLILESASTNQTSMYLCASSTWEEGNTEAFFGQGTRLTVV.

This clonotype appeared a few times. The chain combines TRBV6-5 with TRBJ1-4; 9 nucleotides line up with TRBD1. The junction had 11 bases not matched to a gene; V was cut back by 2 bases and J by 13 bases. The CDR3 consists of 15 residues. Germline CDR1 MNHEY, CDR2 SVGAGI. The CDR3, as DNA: TGTGCCAGCAGTTACCACGAATCGGACAGGGGAGGACTGTTTTTT. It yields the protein CASSYHESDRGGLFF.

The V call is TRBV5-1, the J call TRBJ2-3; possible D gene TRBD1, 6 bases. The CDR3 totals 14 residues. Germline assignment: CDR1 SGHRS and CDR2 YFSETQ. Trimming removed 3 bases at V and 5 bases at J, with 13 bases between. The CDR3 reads CASSWTDHIDTQYF. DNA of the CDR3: TGCGCCAGCAGCTGGACAGATCACATAGATACGCAGTATTTT.

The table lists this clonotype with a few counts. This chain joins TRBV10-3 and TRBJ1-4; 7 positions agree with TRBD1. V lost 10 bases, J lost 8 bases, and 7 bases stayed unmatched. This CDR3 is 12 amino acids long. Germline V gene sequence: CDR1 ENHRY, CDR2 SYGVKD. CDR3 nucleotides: TGTGCCACCTCAACAGGGGACGAAAAACTGTTTTTT. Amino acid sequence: CATSTGDEKLFF.

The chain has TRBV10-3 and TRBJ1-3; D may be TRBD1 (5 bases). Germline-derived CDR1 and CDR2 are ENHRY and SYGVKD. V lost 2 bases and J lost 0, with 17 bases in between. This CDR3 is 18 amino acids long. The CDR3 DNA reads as TGTGCCATCAGTGAGCATCTGGGGACGGCAGGCTCTGGAAACACCATATATTTT. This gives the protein CAISEHLGTAGSGNTIYF.

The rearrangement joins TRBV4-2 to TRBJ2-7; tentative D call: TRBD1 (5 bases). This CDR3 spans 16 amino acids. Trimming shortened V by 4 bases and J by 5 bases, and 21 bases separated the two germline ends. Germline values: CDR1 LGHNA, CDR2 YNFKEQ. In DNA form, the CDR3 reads TGTGCCAGCAGCCCACGCGGCCAGGGAAGGGTCAACGAGCAGTACTTC. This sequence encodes CASSPRGQGRVNEQYF.

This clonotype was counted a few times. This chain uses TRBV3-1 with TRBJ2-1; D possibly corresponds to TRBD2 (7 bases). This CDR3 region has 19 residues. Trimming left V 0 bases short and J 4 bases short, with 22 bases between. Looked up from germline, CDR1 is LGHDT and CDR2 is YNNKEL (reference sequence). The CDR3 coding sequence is TGTGCCAGCAGCCAAGACGGTATGGGGGGGGCCATGATTTACAATGAGCAGTTCTTC. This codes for CASSQDGMGGAMIYNEQFF.

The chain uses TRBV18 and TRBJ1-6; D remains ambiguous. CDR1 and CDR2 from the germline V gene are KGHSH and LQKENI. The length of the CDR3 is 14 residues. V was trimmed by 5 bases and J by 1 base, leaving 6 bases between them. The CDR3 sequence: CASSTASYNSPLHF. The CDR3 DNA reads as TGTGCCAGCTCAACGGCGTCCTATAATTCACCCCTCCACTTT. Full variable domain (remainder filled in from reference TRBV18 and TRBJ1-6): NAGVMQNPRHLVRRRGQEARLRCSPMKGHSHVYWYRQLPEEGLKFMVYLQKENIIDESGMPKERFSAEFPKEGPSILRIQQVVRGDSAAYFCASSTASYNSPLHFGNGTRLTVT.

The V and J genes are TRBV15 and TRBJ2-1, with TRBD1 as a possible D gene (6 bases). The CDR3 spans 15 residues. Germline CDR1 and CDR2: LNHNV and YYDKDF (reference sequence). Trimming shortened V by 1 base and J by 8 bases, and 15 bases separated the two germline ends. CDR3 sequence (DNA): TGTGCCACCAGCAGAGCGGCAGGGGTTTTTCATGAGCAGTTCTTC. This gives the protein CATSRAAGVFHEQFF.

The CDR3 is CASGFIPGQLNTEAFF. In nucleotides, the CDR3 is TGTGCTAGTGGTTTCATCCCGGGACAGTTGAACACTGAAGCTTTCTTT. The chain has TRBV12-5 and TRBJ1-1; TRBD1 agrees at 7 bases. The germline V gene encodes CDR1 LGHNT and CDR2 FRNRAP. The CDR3 extends over 16 amino acids. V lost 3 bases, J lost 0 bases, and 7 bases stayed unmatched.

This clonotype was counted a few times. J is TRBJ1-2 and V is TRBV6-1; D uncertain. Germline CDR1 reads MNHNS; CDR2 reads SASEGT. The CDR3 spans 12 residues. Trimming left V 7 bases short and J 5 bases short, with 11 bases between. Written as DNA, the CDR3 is TGTGCCAGCAAGAAGGAACGGTATGGCTACACCTTC. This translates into CASKKERYGYTF.

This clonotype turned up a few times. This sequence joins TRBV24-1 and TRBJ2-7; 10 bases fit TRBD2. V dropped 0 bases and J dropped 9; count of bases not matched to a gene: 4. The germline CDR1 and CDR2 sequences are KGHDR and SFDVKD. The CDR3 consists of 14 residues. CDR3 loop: CATSDLRQREGQYF. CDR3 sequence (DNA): TGTGCCACCAGTGATTTGAGACAGCGGGAGGGGCAGTACTTC.

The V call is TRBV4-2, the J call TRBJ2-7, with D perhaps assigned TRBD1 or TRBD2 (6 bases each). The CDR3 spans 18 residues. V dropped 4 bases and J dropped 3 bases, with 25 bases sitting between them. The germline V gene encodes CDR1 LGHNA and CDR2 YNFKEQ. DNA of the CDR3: TGTGCCAGCAGCCTGGGGGGTTCCGGGACAAGGATCCACTACGAGCAGTACTTC. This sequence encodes CASSLGGSGTRIHYEQYF.

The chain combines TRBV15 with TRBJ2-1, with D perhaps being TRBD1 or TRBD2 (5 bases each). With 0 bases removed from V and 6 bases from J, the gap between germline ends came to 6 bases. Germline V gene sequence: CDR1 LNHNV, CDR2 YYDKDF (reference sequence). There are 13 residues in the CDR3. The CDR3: CATSRDGTNEQFF. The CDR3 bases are TGTGCCACCAGCAGAGATGGGACCAATGAGCAGTTCTTC. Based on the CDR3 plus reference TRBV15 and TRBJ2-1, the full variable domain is DAMVIQNPRYQVTQFGKPVTLSCSQTLNHNVMYWYQQKSSQAPKLLFHYYDKDFNNEADTPDNFQSRRPNTSFCFLDIRSPGLGDTAMYLCATSRDGTNEQFFGPGTRLTVL.

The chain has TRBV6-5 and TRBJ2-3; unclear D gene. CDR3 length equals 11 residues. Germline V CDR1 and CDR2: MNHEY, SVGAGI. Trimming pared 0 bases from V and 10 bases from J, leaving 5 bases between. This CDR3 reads CASSYSSAQYF. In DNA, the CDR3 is TGTGCCAGCAGTTACTCGAGCGCGCAGTATTTT.

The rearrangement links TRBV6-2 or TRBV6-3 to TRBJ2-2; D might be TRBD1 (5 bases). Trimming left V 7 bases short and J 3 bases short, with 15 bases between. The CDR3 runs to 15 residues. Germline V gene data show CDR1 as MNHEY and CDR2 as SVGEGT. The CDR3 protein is CASNPLRVDTGELFF. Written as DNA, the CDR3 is TGTGCCAGCAACCCCCTCAGGGTGGACACCGGGGAGCTGTTTTTT.

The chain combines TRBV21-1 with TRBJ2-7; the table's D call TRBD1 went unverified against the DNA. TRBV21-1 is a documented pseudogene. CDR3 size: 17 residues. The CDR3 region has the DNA TGTGCCAGCAGCAAAGCGAGACCCGGGACAGGGTGCGACGAGCAGTACTTC. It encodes CASSKARPGTGCDEQYF.

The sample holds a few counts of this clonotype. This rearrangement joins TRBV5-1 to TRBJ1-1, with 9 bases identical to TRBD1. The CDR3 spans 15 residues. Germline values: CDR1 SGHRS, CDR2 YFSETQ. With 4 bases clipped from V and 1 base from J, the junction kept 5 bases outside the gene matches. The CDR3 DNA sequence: TGCGCCAGCAGCAGGGACAGGGTTGGGAACACTGAAGCTTTCTTT. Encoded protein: CASSRDRVGNTEAFF.

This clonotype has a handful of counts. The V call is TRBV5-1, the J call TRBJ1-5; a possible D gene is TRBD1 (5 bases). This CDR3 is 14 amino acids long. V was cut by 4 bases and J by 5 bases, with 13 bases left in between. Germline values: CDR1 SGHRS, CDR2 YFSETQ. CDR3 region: CASSRDGTYQPQHF. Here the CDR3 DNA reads TGCGCCAGCAGCCGGGACGGGACGTATCAGCCCCAGCATTTT.

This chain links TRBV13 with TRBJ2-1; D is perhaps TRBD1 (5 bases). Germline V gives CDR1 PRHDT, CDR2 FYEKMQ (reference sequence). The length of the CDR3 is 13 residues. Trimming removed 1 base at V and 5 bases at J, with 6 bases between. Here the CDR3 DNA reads TGTGCCAGCAGCTTAGAAGGGGACAATGAGCAGTTCTTC. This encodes CASSLEGDNEQFF. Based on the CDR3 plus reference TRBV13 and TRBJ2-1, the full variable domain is AAGVIQSPRHLIKEKRETATLKCYPIPRHDTVYWYQQGPGQDPQFLISFYEKMQSDKGSIPDRFSAQQFSDYHSELNMSSLELGDSALYFCASSLEGDNEQFFGPGTRLTVL.

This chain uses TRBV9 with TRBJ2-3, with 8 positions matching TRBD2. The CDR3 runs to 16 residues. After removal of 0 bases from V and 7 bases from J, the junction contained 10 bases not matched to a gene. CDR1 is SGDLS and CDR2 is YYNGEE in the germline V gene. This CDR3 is CASSVAGGGTFNTQYF. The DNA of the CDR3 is TGTGCCAGCAGCGTAGCTGGCGGGGGGACTTTCAATACGCAGTATTTT.